A single sample gave rise to the 6 T cell receptor beta chains below, sequenced in a study of regulatory T cells in long-lasting Graves disease. Investigators prepared the TCR beta libraries by applying iRepertoire HTBI primers and Arm-PCR of CDR3 regions. TCRdb reprocessed the multiplex PCR reads with MiXCR, giving one entry per CDR3 protein. The data hold approximately 500,000 distinct CDR3 sequences, with 20% to 25% observed a single time. Time point in this sample: persistent/refractory GD, antithyroid drugs over 5 years with positive TRAb. The TCR library was made from RNA that had been extracted from PBMCs in TRIzol. The sequenced sample was peripheral blood mononuclear cells (PBMCs), obtained when the disease was refractory, from a patient treated with antithyroid drugs. The receptors were sampled from a female donor with Graves disease.

This chain uses TRBV4-1 with TRBJ1-5, with D uncertain. The germline gives CDR1 MGHRA, CDR2 YSYEKL. V was clipped by 2 bases and J by 6 bases, with 20 bases between them. The CDR3 has 17 amino acids. The CDR3 here is CASSQNSRLGSGQPQHF. Here the CDR3 DNA reads TGCGCCAGCAGCCAAAATAGTCGGCTGGGGTCCGGTCAGCCCCAGCATTTT.

This clonotype was seen a handful of times. This sequence joins TRBV3-1 and TRBJ2-2; tentative D call: TRBD2 (6 bases). The CDR3 extends over 16 amino acids. Trimming removed 2 bases from V and 6 bases from J, with 16 bases in between. Germline lookup yields CDR1 LGHDT and CDR2 YNNKEL (reference sequence). The DNA of the CDR3 is TGTGCCAGCAGCCAACCGACCGGGGGTGGGCCCGGGGAGCTGTTTTTT. Translating gives CASSQPTGGGPGELFF.

V is TRBV29-1 and J is TRBJ1-1, with unresolved D. The V end was cut by 0 bases, the J end by 9 bases, with 11 bases between. CDR1 is SQVTM and CDR2 is ANQGSEA in the germline V gene. The CDR3 sequence is 12 residues long. This CDR3 reads CSVEEPDVQAFF. The CDR3 nucleotides are TGCAGCGTTGAAGAGCCGGACGTCCAAGCTTTCTTT.

This clonotype was detected a few times. The J gene is TRBJ1-1, the V gene TRBV19, with 8 bases identical to TRBD1. V trimming: 5 bases; J trimming: 0 bases; junction bases outside the gene matches: 5. This CDR3 is 15 amino acids long. Germline V gene sequence: CDR1 LNHDA, CDR2 SQIVND (reference sequence). In DNA form, the CDR3 reads TGTGCCAGTAGTGCAAGGACAGGGCTGAACACTGAAGCTTTCTTT. Translated, it gives CASSARTGLNTEAFF.

The table lists this clonotype with a few counts. The rearrangement joins TRBV6-1 to TRBJ2-7, with 7 bases that match TRBD1. J lost 6 bases, V lost 8 bases, and 10 bases had no gene match. Germline CDR1 and CDR2: MNHNS and SASEGT. This CDR3 spans 13 amino acids. Here the CDR3 reads CASGVTGFSEQYF. CDR3 DNA sequence: TGTGCCAGCGGCGTGACAGGGTTCAGCGAGCAGTACTTC.

The chain carries TRBV20-1 and TRBJ2-5; tentative D call: TRBD2 (6 bases). Germline CDR1 DFQATT, CDR2 SNEGSKA (reference sequence). V was clipped by 3 bases and J by 1 base, with 12 bases between them. There are 14 residues in the CDR3. CDR3 residues: CSARRAGPQETQYF. As DNA, the CDR3 is TGCAGTGCTAGGAGGGCGGGGCCCCAAGAGACCCAGTACTTC.